These T cell receptor beta chains were read from a single sample in a study of blood T cell repertoires in COVID-19. TCRdb's copy holds only in-frame clones and misses some; the assay was immunoSEQ multiplex PCR. The sample contains around 50,000 clones, approximately 82% of which appear only once. Source material: peripheral blood. The receptors derive from a human donor in a cohort sampled during active COVID-19. The CDR3 runs from the conserved cysteine through the conserved F or W. D genes are given only for firm matches. Some rows have no size entry. The others give once, few or many, or a class for an expanded clone.

clone_size,j_call,d_call,v_call,cdr3_nt,cdr3_aa
.,TRBJ1-1,.,TRBV7-9,TGTGCCAGCAGCTTGGGGGCGACTGAAGCTTTCTTT,CASSLGATEAFF
.,TRBJ1-2,.,TRBV6-5,TGTGCCAGCAGTACCCCCGGACAGCTCTATGGCTACACCTTC,CASSTPGQLYGYTF
.,TRBJ2-5,.,TRBV5-1,TGCGCCAGCAGCTCGAACCCAGGGGGGGAGACCCAGTACTTC,CASSSNPGGETQYF
once,TRBJ2-7,TRBD2,TRBV6-5,TGTGCCAGCAGTTCCGGGACTACCGCCTACGAGCAGTACTTC,CASSSGTTAYEQYF
.,TRBJ2-7,.,TRBV6-5,TGTGCCAGCGCCCGGACTGTCTCCTACGAGCAGTACTTC,CASARTVSYEQYF
once,TRBJ2-2,TRBD1,TRBV11-2,TGTGCCAGCAGCTCCGGGACAGGGGCGACCGGGGAGCTGTTTTTT,CASSSGTGATGELFF
.,TRBJ2-3,.,TRBV13,TGTGCCAGCAGCTCCCTATCTCGGGATACGCAGTATTTT,CASSSLSRDTQYF
.,TRBJ2-3,TRBD2,TRBV4-2,TGTGCCAGCAGCCAAGCTGGACTAGTGCCCACAGATACGCAGTATTTT,CASSQAGLVPTDTQYF
.,TRBJ1-5,.,TRBV21-1,TGTGCCAGCAGCAAAGGAGGACAGACTAGCAATCAGCCCCAGCATTTT,CASSKGGQTSNQPQHF
.,TRBJ2-2,.,TRBV7-2,TGTGCCAGCAGCTCGCGAGTCTGGGCAGGGACCGGGGAGCTGTTTTTT,CASSSRVWAGTGELFF
.,TRBJ2-1,TRBD1,TRBV5-5,TGTGCCAGCAGCATTGACAGGGGACGATACAATGAGCAGTTCTTC,CASSIDRGRYNEQFF
.,TRBJ2-5,.,TRBV9,TGTGCCAGCAGCGTAGGCCCCGGAGGCGGGGAGACCCAGTACTTC,CASSVGPGGGETQYF
.,TRBJ2-1,TRBD2,TRBV30,TGTGCCTGGACCCGGGGGGGGTCCTACAATGAGCAGTTCTTC,CAWTRGGSYNEQFF
.,TRBJ1-1,.,TRBV4-1,TGCGCCAGCAGCCAAGAACCCACAGGGTTGAATCGCACTGAAGCTTTCTTT,CASSQEPTGLNRTEAFF
.,TRBJ2-1,TRBD2,TRBV6-1,TGTGCCAGCAGTGCTAGCGGGAGAATCTCCTACAATGAGCAGTTCTTC,CASSASGRISYNEQFF
.,TRBJ1-6,TRBD1,TRBV30,TGTGCCTGGAGAGTACAGGGGAATTCACCCCTCCACTTT,CAWRVQGNSPLHF
.,TRBJ1-3,TRBD1,TRBV5-1,TGCGCCAGCAGCTTGGATACAGGGGCAGGAAACACCATATATTTT,CASSLDTGAGNTIYF
.,TRBJ2-3,.,TRBV27,TGTGCCAGCAGTTTACTGGGGACTTCGGGAATCCAAGATACGCAGTATTTT,CASSLLGTSGIQDTQYF
.,TRBJ1-5,.,TRBV19,TGTGCCAGTAGTAACCCCGGCTGGGGAGGCAGCAATCAGCCCCAGCATTTT,CASSNPGWGGSNQPQHF
.,TRBJ1-1,.,TRBV18,TGTGCCAGCTCACCTACCCGCCGGGAACAGGGCTTTGGCGCTTTCTTT,CASSPTRREQGFGAFF
once,TRBJ2-7,TRBD2,TRBV27,TGTGCCAGCAGCTCGTACGGGACTAGCGGTCCCTACGAGCAGTACTTC,CASSSYGTSGPYEQYF
.,TRBJ2-1,TRBD2,TRBV19,TGTGCCAGTAGTATTAGGGCGGGAGGATTCTACAATGAGCAGTTCTTC,CASSIRAGGFYNEQFF
once,TRBJ2-1,TRBD2,TRBV24-1,TGTGCCACCAGTGTTACTAGCGCCGGGGGGCAGTTCTTC,CATSVTSAGGQFF
.,TRBJ1-4,.,TRBV27,TGTGCCAGCAGTTTTGGGGGGGGCAATGAAAAACTGTTTTTT,CASSFGGGNEKLFF
.,TRBJ1-1,.,TRBV7-2,TGTGCCAGCAGCTTAATACAGGTTGAAGCTTTCTTT,CASSLIQVEAFF
.,TRBJ1-5,TRBD1,TRBV15,TGTGCCACCAGCAGAGACGCAGCAGGGGGGCAGCCCCAGCATTTT,CATSRDAAGGQPQHF
.,TRBJ2-7,.,TRBV19,TGTGCCAGTAATAGGCAGGGCTACTACGAGCAGTACTTC,CASNRQGYYEQYF
few,TRBJ1-6,.,TRBV3-1/TRBV3-2,TGTGCCAGCAGCCAAGGATTGGGGCTGGGTTCACCCCTCCACTTT,CASSQGLGLGSPLHF
.,TRBJ2-5,TRBD2,TRBV28,TGTGCCAGCAGAAAGGGACTAGCGGGAGTCAGAGAGACCCAGTACTTC,CASRKGLAGVRETQYF
.,TRBJ2-4,.,TRBV7-3,TGTGCCAGCAGCTTCGGTGAGTTGGCCAAAAACATTCAGTACTTC,CASSFGELAKNIQYF
.,TRBJ1-2,.,TRBV28,TGTGCCAGCAGTTTTACCGGCAGGAACTATGGCTACACCTTC,CASSFTGRNYGYTF
few,TRBJ2-3,TRBD1,TRBV6-5,TGTGCCAGCAGTCGGACAGGGGGTGAAGATACGCAGTATTTT,CASSRTGGEDTQYF
.,TRBJ1-3,TRBD1,TRBV7-9,TGTGCCAGCAGCCTCCGGACAGGGGGCCCTGGAAACACCATATATTTT,CASSLRTGGPGNTIYF
.,TRBJ2-1,.,TRBV3-1/TRBV3-2,TGTGCCAGCAGCCAAGAAGGGGACTTCTCCTACAATGAGCAGTTCTTC,CASSQEGDFSYNEQFF
.,TRBJ2-5,TRBD1,TRBV28,TGTGCCAGCAGTTTCAACAGGGGGTATGAGACCCAGTACTTC,CASSFNRGYETQYF
.,TRBJ1-1,TRBD1,TRBV9,TGTGCCAGCAGCGTATACAGGGGGGGGAACACTGAAGCTTTCTTT,CASSVYRGGNTEAFF
.,TRBJ2-3,TRBD1,TRBV11-2,TGTGCCAGCAGAAAATTTCCACCGGACAGGGAAAGGGGCCGCCCTTCGCAGTATTTT,CASRKFPPDRERGRPSQYF
.,TRBJ1-5,TRBD1,TRBV2,TGTGCCAGCAGTGAAGCAGAGGACAGGGGTCAGCCCCAGCATTTT,CASSEAEDRGQPQHF
.,TRBJ1-1,TRBD1,TRBV12-3/TRBV12-4,TGTGCCAGCGGCGACAGGGCGAACACTGAAGCTTTCTTT,CASGDRANTEAFF
.,TRBJ1-2,.,TRBV20-1,TGCAGTGCTAGTGTCCGTGGCTACACCTTC,CSASVRGYTF
.,TRBJ1-2,.,TRBV2,TGTGCCAGCAGTTCGGGGCGGGGGGCGTCATACTATGGCTACACCTTC,CASSSGRGASYYGYTF
.,TRBJ1-6,.,TRBV5-4,TGTGCCAGCAGTCGACAGGAACCAAATTCACCCCTCCACTTT,CASSRQEPNSPLHF
few,TRBJ2-2,.,TRBV5-6,TGTGCCAGCAGCTTGGTACGGTCTAGCGAAAGCAGGGAGCTGTTTTTT,CASSLVRSSESRELFF
.,TRBJ2-6,.,TRBV5-4,TGTGCCGGGGGGAGCGTCGCCTCCTCTGGGGCCAACGTCCTGACTTTC,CAGGSVASSGANVLTF
.,TRBJ1-5,.,TRBV2,TGTGCCAGCAGCGCTTTCCAGGGAAATCAGCCCCAGCATTTT,CASSAFQGNQPQHF
.,TRBJ2-7,TRBD1,TRBV28,TGTGCCAGCAGTTTAAGGGACAGACCAGCTTACGAGCAGTACTTC,CASSLRDRPAYEQYF
.,TRBJ1-6,.,TRBV9,TGTGCCAGCAGCTCCTCCGGGGTGAATTCACCCCTCCACTTT,CASSSSGVNSPLHF
.,TRBJ2-7,.,TRBV15,TGTGCCACCAGCAGAGATTTGCTAGTCCACGAGCAGTACTTC,CATSRDLLVHEQYF
.,TRBJ1-2,.,TRBV28,TGTGCCAGCAGTTTACGGACAGTAAACTATGGCTACACCTTC,CASSLRTVNYGYTF
.,TRBJ1-5,.,TRBV12-5,TGTGCTAGTGGTTTCCTTGGTGGATTCGTGGGGCAGGATCAGCCCCAGCATTTT,CASGFLGGFVGQDQPQHF
.,TRBJ1-2,TRBD1,TRBV6-5,TGTGCCAGCAGTTCCTCCGGAGGGGGCTGGGATGGCTACACCTTC,CASSSSGGGWDGYTF
once,TRBJ1-2,.,TRBV3-1/TRBV3-2,TGTGCCAGCAGCAGGGGCGGCTATGGCTACACCTTC,CASSRGGYGYTF
.,TRBJ2-5,.,TRBV27,TGTGCCAGCAGTCTGAGGGGGGGAATACAAGAGACCCAGTACTTC,CASSLRGGIQETQYF